This T cell receptor beta chain was retrieved from a study of glioma-infiltrating T cells after dendritic cell vaccination. Study-wide background: Monocyte-derived dendritic cells, cultured approximately seven days with IL-4 and GM-CSF, were pulsed with autologous tumor lysate.

Profiling relied on immunoSEQ multiplex PCR, and the TCRdb table lists in-frame clones only, not all of them. The sample contains 93,000 or so clones, roughly four fifths of which appear only once. The CDR3 spans 14 residues. Trimming took off 2 bases at V and 4 bases at J, with 11 bases between the two ends. Germline-derived CDR1 and CDR2 are MGHRA and YSYEKL. Patients had residual fresh-frozen tumor tissue and more than two years of survival data. Blood PBMC samples: pre-vaccination, two weeks post third vaccination, and at tumor progression. This clone has only a few counts. The chain recombines TRBV4-1 with TRBJ1-2; maybe TRBD1 (6 bases). This material consisted of blood, taken before dendritic cell vaccination. This TCR came from a human donor with glioblastoma. This CDR3 is CASSQKQGFYGYTF. CDR3 in DNA: TGCGCCAGCAGCCAAAAACAGGGATTCTATGGCTACACCTTC.